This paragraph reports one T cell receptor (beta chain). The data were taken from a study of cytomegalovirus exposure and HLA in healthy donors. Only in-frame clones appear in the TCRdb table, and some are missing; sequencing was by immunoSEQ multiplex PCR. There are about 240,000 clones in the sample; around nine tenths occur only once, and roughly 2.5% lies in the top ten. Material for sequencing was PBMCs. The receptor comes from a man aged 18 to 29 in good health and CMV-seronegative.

The CDR3 loop reads CASSAGMGGRLFF. The CDR3 nucleotides read TGCGCCAGCAGCGCAGGGATGGGGGGAAGACTGTTTTTT. The J gene is TRBJ1-4, the V gene TRBV5-1; tentatively, D is TRBD1 (5 bases). The V end lost 4 bases, the J end lost 13 bases, and 17 bases lay between the germline ends. CDR1 SGHRS and CDR2 YFSETQ come from the germline V gene. There are 13 residues in the CDR3.